The rows below give T cell receptor beta chains drawn from one sample of a study of CD8+ T cells in alopecia areata. Profiled with immunoSEQ multiplex PCR; TCRdb holds only in-frame clones, not every one. The repertoire holds a few hundred thousand clones, with roughly 56% as singletons. Sequencing used CD8+ T cells sorted from blood. The receptors derive from a human donor in good health. Both conserved end residues are part of each CDR3. The order of the fields is clone size, D gene, J gene, V gene, CDR3 length, CDR3 protein, CDR3 DNA. D genes are given only for firm matches. Clone size is not always given. Where it is, it says once, few, many or a class for expanded clones.

NA TRBD1 TRBJ1-1 TRBV7-6 15 CASSERQGMNTEAFF TGTGCCAGCAGCGAGCGACAGGGAATGAACACTGAAGCTTTCTTT
NA NA TRBJ1-2 TRBV29-1 13 CSVVDSSNYGYTF TGCAGCGTGGTGGACAGTTCTAACTATGGCTACACCTTC
NA TRBD2 TRBJ2-5 TRBV7-2 16 CASSLITSGGKETQYF TGTGCCAGCAGCTTAATAACTAGCGGGGGGAAAGAGACCCAGTACTTC
NA NA TRBJ2-3 TRBV30 13 CAWSRTWTDTQYF TGTGCCTGGAGCAGAACCTGGACAGATACGCAGTATTTT
few NA TRBJ1-2 TRBV29-1 13 CSVEDLAGAGYTF TGCAGCGTTGAAGATCTAGCGGGGGCTGGCTACACCTTC
NA NA TRBJ1-6 TRBV9 15 CASSVGPGGVSPLHF TGTGCCAGCAGCGTAGGCCCCGGCGGGGTCTCACCCCTCCACTTT
NA TRBD1 TRBJ2-7 TRBV7-9 14 CASSDGQGGYEQYF TGTGCCAGCAGCGACGGACAGGGAGGCTACGAGCAGTACTTC
NA TRBD1 TRBJ2-3 TRBV30 16 CAWCRRTGEGADTQYF TGTGCCTGGTGTAGGAGGACAGGGGAGGGTGCAGATACGCAGTATTTT
medium-sized TRBD2 TRBJ2-7 TRBV4-1 16 CASSQVAGTTVHEQYF TGCGCCAGCAGCCAAGTTGCGGGGACTACTGTCCACGAGCAGTACTTC
NA NA TRBJ2-3 TRBV4-1 13 CASSQDQGDTQYF TGCGCCAGCAGCCAAGATCAGGGGGATACGCAGTATTTT
NA NA TRBJ2-5 TRBV13 14 CASSLMQERETQYF TGTGCCAGCAGCTTAATGCAGGAGAGAGAGACCCAGTACTTC
few NA TRBJ2-7 TRBV28 12 CASSLDSYEQYF TGTGCCAGCAGTCTAGACAGCTACGAGCAGTACTTC
few TRBD2 TRBJ2-7 TRBV10-3 14 CAIGERGSPYEQYF TGTGCCATCGGAGAGCGGGGGAGCCCCTACGAGCAGTACTTC
NA NA TRBJ1-1 TRBV23-1 17 CASSQSPVWQRYTEAFF TGCGCCAGCAGTCAAAGCCCCGTCTGGCAAAGGTACACTGAAGCTTTCTTT
NA NA TRBJ1-2 TRBV29-1 14 CSVEDIGGDYGYTF TGCAGCGTTGAAGATATTGGGGGAGACTATGGCTACACCTTC
NA NA TRBJ2-2 TRBV30 12 CAWSLVGGELFF TGTGCCTGGAGTCTGGTGGGCGGGGAGCTGTTTTTT
NA NA TRBJ1-4 TRBV4-1 12 CASSQGVERLFF TGCGCCAGCAGCCAAGGGGTCGAGCGGCTGTTTTTT
NA NA TRBJ1-6 TRBV27 15 CASSPWASGGSPLHF TGTGCCAGCAGTCCCTGGGCCTCCGGGGGTTCACCCCTCCACTTT
few TRBD2 TRBJ2-1 TRBV7-8 16 CASSPRGAGGRSEQFF TGTGCCAGCAGCCCCAGGGGAGCGGGGGGCCGGAGTGAGCAGTTCTTC
few NA TRBJ2-1 TRBV7-3 16 CASSLEDFGPGDEQFF TGTGCCAGCAGCTTAGAGGATTTTGGGCCTGGGGATGAGCAGTTCTTC
few NA TRBJ2-5 TRBV29-1 12 CSVVREEETQYF TGCAGCGTTGTTCGGGAAGAAGAGACCCAGTACTTC
NA NA TRBJ1-1 TRBV9 13 CASSPSPGTEAFF TGTGCCAGCAGCCCTAGCCCGGGTACTGAAGCTTTCTTT
few NA TRBJ1-6 TRBV5-4 13 CASSSGPNSPLHF TGTGCCAGCAGCAGCGGACCTAATTCACCCCTCCACTTT
NA NA TRBJ2-6 TRBV2 13 CATDPSGANVLTF TGTGCCACCGATCCTTCTGGGGCCAACGTCCTGACTTTC
NA NA TRBJ2-5 TRBV5-1 15 CASSLDPGHQETQYF TGCGCCAGCAGCTTGGACCCGGGGCACCAAGAGACCCAGTACTTC
few NA TRBJ1-1 TRBV6-6 11 CASTTGTEAFF TGTGCCAGTACAACGGGCACTGAAGCTTTCTTT
few NA TRBJ1-1 TRBV25-1 13 CASSEGGNTEAFF TGTGCCAGCAGTGAAGGGGGGAACACTGAAGCTTTCTTT
few NA TRBJ1-5 TRBV4-1 13 CASSQEAGQPQHF TGCGCCAGCAGCCAAGAGGCGGGTCAGCCCCAGCATTTT
few NA TRBJ2-1 TRBV29-1 11 CSVKRGNEQFF TGCAGCGTTAAACGCGGGAATGAGCAGTTCTTC
NA NA TRBJ1-1 TRBV5-5 14 CASSLLKVNTEAFF TGTGCCAGCAGCTTGCTGAAGGTGAACACTGAAGCTTTCTTT
NA NA TRBJ2-7 TRBV4-1 17 CASSRSEEQVVGFEQYF TGCGCCAGCAGCCGGTCAGAGGAACAGGTCGTGGGGTTCGAGCAGTACTTC
few NA TRBJ1-1 TRBV7-9 14 CAITSQGSGTEAFF TGTGCCATCACATCGCAGGGAAGTGGCACTGAAGCTTTCTTT
few NA TRBJ2-1 TRBV29-1 11 CSVIGAGEQFF TGCAGCGTGATCGGGGCGGGGGAGCAGTTCTTC
NA TRBD1 TRBJ2-3 TRBV2 13 CASRAGGPDTQYF TGTGCCAGCCGAGCAGGGGGCCCAGATACGCAGTATTTT
NA TRBD2 TRBJ2-1 TRBV5-1 12 CASSWTGGEQFF TGCGCCAGCAGTTGGACGGGGGGTGAGCAGTTCTTC
NA TRBD1 TRBJ2-2 TRBV5-1 17 CASSIPRTGPNTGELFF TGCGCCAGCAGTATCCCTCGGACAGGGCCCAACACCGGGGAGCTGTTTTTT
NA TRBD2 TRBJ2-5 TRBV29-1 16 CSVEEVSGETQETQYF TGCAGCGTTGAAGAGGTTAGCGGGGAGACACAAGAGACCCAGTACTTC
few NA TRBJ1-6 TRBV12-5 15 CASGLGVRGNSPLHF TGTGCTAGTGGTTTAGGGGTCCGAGGTAATTCACCCCTCCACTTT
NA NA TRBJ1-1 TRBV7-9 12 CASSFHGYEAFF TGTGCCAGCAGCTTTCACGGATATGAAGCTTTCTTT
NA NA TRBJ1-5 TRBV27 13 CASSLGLNQPQHF TGTGCCAGCAGTTTAGGCCTCAACCAGCCCCAGCATTTT
medium-sized TRBD1 TRBJ2-3 TRBV15 17 CATSRVLLDRDEDTQYF TGTGCCACCAGCAGAGTACTTCTGGACAGGGATGAAGATACGCAGTATTTT
NA NA TRBJ1-2 TRBV4-1 15 CASSQAVGTDYGYTF TGCGCCAGCAGCCAAGCGGTCGGGACGGACTATGGCTACACCTTC
few NA TRBJ2-7 TRBV11-2 13 CASSLDSTLEQYF TGTGCCAGCAGCTTAGATTCGACCCTCGAGCAGTACTTC
NA TRBD2 TRBJ2-1 TRBV2 15 CASSEAIAGTRLEFF TGTGCCAGCAGTGAAGCGATAGCGGGGACCCGATTGGAGTTCTTC
NA TRBD1 TRBJ1-2 TRBV14 13 CASSPGGWYGYTF TGTGCCAGCAGCCCAGGGGGCTGGTATGGCTACACCTTC
NA NA TRBJ1-2 TRBV29-1 13 CSVWSGWGYGYTF TGCAGCGTTTGGTCCGGGTGGGGGTATGGCTACACCTTC
NA NA TRBJ2-7 TRBV9 14 CASSVGTGLYEQYF TGTGCCAGCAGCGTAGGCACAGGATTGTACGAGCAGTACTTC
NA TRBD1 TRBJ1-2 TRBV27 13 CASGWTGVFGYTF TGTGCCAGCGGATGGACAGGGGTATTTGGCTACACCTTC
NA NA TRBJ2-1 TRBV4-1 15 CASSQLQGARDEQFF TGCGCCAGCAGCCAACTACAGGGAGCGAGGGATGAGCAGTTCTTC
NA NA TRBJ1-1 TRBV7-9 14 CASRPRGTNTEAFF TGTGCCAGCAGGCCCCGGGGGACGAACACTGAAGCTTTCTTT